This paragraph covers one T cell receptor beta chain sequence. What it binds is not known. Naivety among CD8 cells was defined by CD45RO negativity and positive CCR7 selection, thereby excluding terminally differentiated effector memory CD45RA+ cells. The sample is drawn from a study of shared clonotypes between healthy human individuals. Study-wide results and limits: Represented genetic and exposure-history diversity was restricted by having few donors.

This CDR3 spans 13 amino acids. V was trimmed by 5 bases and J by 6 bases, leaving 10 bases between them. CDR1 MNHEY and CDR2 SMNVEV come from the germline V gene (reference sequence). Every subset's genomic DNA went evenly onto several immunoSEQ plates. Measured with immunoSEQ multiplex PCR; TCRdb has only the in-frame clones, and not every one. Of a few hundred thousand clones in the sample, nearly 97% were seen once. The specimen was naive CD8+ T cells sorted from blood. This clonotype originated in a woman aged 25-40 years in good health. This sequence joins TRBV27 and TRBJ2-2; D gene uncertain. The CDR3 region is CASSTSRAGELFF. The CDR3 DNA sequence: TGTGCCAGCAGTACCAGCCGTGCCGGGGAGCTGTTTTTT.